The rows below give T cell receptor beta chains drawn from one sample of a study of T-cell reconstitution after alpha-beta-depleted transplantation in children. In TCRdb, the PCR reads were re-called with MiXCR into one record per CDR3 protein. The sample has about 440,000 distinct CDR3 sequences, approximately 41% seen once. This sample comprised PBMCs, obtained before TCRalphabeta/CD19-depleted stem cell transplant. The receptors derive from a girl aged 2-9 years with aplastic anemia, due to receive a stem cell transplant. The CDR3 runs from the conserved cysteine through the conserved F or W. The order of the fields is clone size, V gene, CDR3 length, J gene, D gene, CDR3 protein, CDR3 DNA. D genes are given only for firm matches. Rows may omit the clone size; those that give it use once, few, many or a size class.

abundance: .
v_gene: TRBV15
len: 13
j_gene: TRBJ1-1
d_gene: .
CDR3aa: CATSRDGGSEAFF
CDR3nt: TGTGCCACCAGCAGAGACGGTGGCAGTGAAGCTTTCTTT

abundance: few
v_gene: TRBV12-3/TRBV12-4
len: 17
j_gene: TRBJ1-2
d_gene: .
CDR3aa: CASSLAGQGRANYGYTF
CDR3nt: TGTGCCAGCAGTTTAGCGGGGCAGGGGCGGGCTAACTATGGCTACACCTTC

abundance: few
v_gene: TRBV25-1
len: 17
j_gene: TRBJ2-1
d_gene: TRBD2
CDR3aa: CASSELGGLAGVNEQFF
CDR3nt: TGTGCCAGCAGTGAATTGGGGGGACTAGCGGGAGTAAATGAGCAGTTCTTC

abundance: .
v_gene: TRBV5-1
len: 14
j_gene: TRBJ1-2
d_gene: .
CDR3aa: CASSLRDVNYGYTF
CDR3nt: TGCGCCAGCAGCTTGAGGGACGTTAACTATGGCTACACCTTC

abundance: .
v_gene: TRBV4-3
len: 14
j_gene: TRBJ1-2
d_gene: .
CDR3aa: CASSQGRTNYGYTF
CDR3nt: TGCGCCAGCAGCCAAGGACGGACTAACTATGGCTACACCTTC

abundance: few
v_gene: TRBV6-5
len: 16
j_gene: TRBJ1-3
d_gene: TRBD1
CDR3aa: CASSYIHGTGENTIYF
CDR3nt: TGTGCCAGCAGTTATATACACGGGACAGGGGAAAACACCATATATTTT

abundance: .
v_gene: TRBV7-2
len: 17
j_gene: TRBJ2-4
d_gene: .
CDR3aa: CASSLSGDPSAKNIQYF
CDR3nt: TGTGCCAGCAGCTTATCTGGGGACCCATCAGCCAAAAACATTCAGTACTTC

abundance: .
v_gene: TRBV4-2
len: 15
j_gene: TRBJ2-1
d_gene: TRBD2
CDR3aa: CASSQVGGASNEQFF
CDR3nt: TGTGCCAGCAGCCAAGTCGGGGGGGCCTCCAATGAGCAGTTCTTC

abundance: many
v_gene: TRBV4-3
len: 15
j_gene: TRBJ2-5
d_gene: TRBD1
CDR3aa: CASSQSGTGKETQYF
CDR3nt: TGCGCCAGCAGCCAGTCTGGGACAGGGAAAGAGACCCAGTACTTC

abundance: .
v_gene: TRBV20-1
len: 12
j_gene: TRBJ1-1
d_gene: .
CDR3aa: CSARRSNTEAFF
CDR3nt: TGCAGTGCTAGAAGGTCGAACACTGAAGCTTTCTTT

abundance: .
v_gene: TRBV12-3/TRBV12-4
len: 14
j_gene: TRBJ2-4
d_gene: .
CDR3aa: CASSSGVAKNIRYF
CDR3nt: TGTGCCAGCAGTTCAGGGGTAGCCAAAAACATTCGGTACTTC

abundance: .
v_gene: TRBV12-3/TRBV12-4
len: 18
j_gene: TRBJ2-2
d_gene: .
CDR3aa: CASSLAPGRSLSTGELFF
CDR3nt: TGTGCCAGCAGTTTAGCGCCTGGGAGGTCTTTATCTACCGGGGAGCTGTTTTTT

abundance: .
v_gene: TRBV2
len: 14
j_gene: TRBJ2-3
d_gene: .
CDR3aa: CASKTRHSTDTQYF
CDR3nt: TGTGCCAGCAAGACTAGACACAGCACAGATACGCAGTATTTT

abundance: many
v_gene: TRBV6-1
len: 15
j_gene: TRBJ2-3
d_gene: .
CDR3aa: CASSLGGGLTDTQYF
CDR3nt: TGTGCCAGCAGCCTCGGCGGCGGACTCACAGATACGCAGTATTTT

abundance: .
v_gene: TRBV4-3
len: 15
j_gene: TRBJ1-2
d_gene: .
CDR3aa: CTSSQGVGTGYGYTF
CDR3nt: TGCACCAGCAGCCAAGGAGTGGGGACCGGGTATGGCTACACCTTC

abundance: once
v_gene: TRBV11-1
len: 18
j_gene: TRBJ2-1
d_gene: TRBD2
CDR3aa: CASSPPGLAGRTYNEQFF
CDR3nt: TGTGCCAGCAGCCCCCCGGGACTAGCGGGAAGAACCTACAATGAGCAGTTCTTC

abundance: few
v_gene: TRBV4-1
len: 15
j_gene: TRBJ1-5
d_gene: .
CDR3aa: CASSQVRGADQPQHF
CDR3nt: TGCGCCAGCAGCCAAGTGCGGGGAGCGGATCAGCCCCAGCATTTT

abundance: .
v_gene: TRBV27
len: 16
j_gene: TRBJ2-3
d_gene: TRBD2
CDR3aa: CASSTRLAGAVDTQYF
CDR3nt: TGTGCCAGCAGTACCAGACTAGCGGGAGCCGTAGATACGCAGTATTTT

abundance: many
v_gene: TRBV18
len: 14
j_gene: TRBJ2-3
d_gene: .
CDR3aa: CASSPDPLTDTQYF
CDR3nt: TGTGCCAGCTCACCGGACCCCCTCACAGATACGCAGTATTTT

abundance: few
v_gene: TRBV7-9
len: 15
j_gene: TRBJ2-1
d_gene: .
CDR3aa: CSSSLLAGSYNEQFF
CDR3nt: TGTTCCAGCAGCCTCCTGGCGGGCTCCTACAATGAGCAGTTCTTC

abundance: .
v_gene: TRBV28
len: 15
j_gene: TRBJ1-4
d_gene: .
CDR3aa: CASSLFRVPNEKLFF
CDR3nt: TGTGCCAGCAGTTTATTCAGAGTACCTAATGAAAAACTGTTTTTT

abundance: .
v_gene: TRBV7-9
len: 15
j_gene: TRBJ1-6
d_gene: TRBD1
CDR3aa: CASSDTGAEGSPLHF
CDR3nt: TGTGCCAGCAGCGACACAGGGGCGGAGGGTTCACCCCTCCACTTT

abundance: many
v_gene: TRBV6-6
len: 13
j_gene: TRBJ2-5
d_gene: .
CDR3aa: CASSRGAGETQYF
CDR3nt: TGTGCCAGCAGTCGCGGCGCCGGGGAGACCCAGTACTTC

abundance: many
v_gene: TRBV27
len: 13
j_gene: TRBJ1-2
d_gene: .
CDR3aa: CASSFGPSYGYTF
CDR3nt: TGTGCCAGCAGTTTCGGTCCTAGCTATGGCTACACCTTC

abundance: .
v_gene: TRBV12-3/TRBV12-4
len: 16
j_gene: TRBJ2-2
d_gene: TRBD2
CDR3aa: CASSYRLAANTGELFF
CDR3nt: TGTGCCAGCAGCTACAGACTAGCGGCGAACACCGGGGAGCTGTTTTTT

abundance: .
v_gene: TRBV10-3
len: 13
j_gene: TRBJ2-3
d_gene: .
CDR3aa: CAIQMGFTDTQYF
CDR3nt: TGTGCCATCCAAATGGGATTCACAGATACGCAGTATTTT

abundance: .
v_gene: TRBV28
len: 14
j_gene: TRBJ1-1
d_gene: .
CDR3aa: CASSLHSENTEAFF
CDR3nt: TGTGCCAGCAGTTTGCACAGCGAGAACACTGAAGCTTTCTTT

abundance: .
v_gene: TRBV14
len: 14
j_gene: TRBJ2-5
d_gene: .
CDR3aa: CASSQGSSSETQYF
CDR3nt: TGTGCCAGCAGCCAAGGGTCCTCCTCAGAGACCCAGTACTTC

abundance: .
v_gene: TRBV6-1
len: 16
j_gene: TRBJ1-6
d_gene: TRBD1
CDR3aa: CASRRQGAADNSPLHF
CDR3nt: TGTGCCAGCAGGAGACAGGGGGCGGCGGATAATTCACCCCTCCACTTT

abundance: many
v_gene: TRBV5-8
len: 16
j_gene: TRBJ2-3
d_gene: TRBD1
CDR3aa: CASSPNRGLLQDTQYF
CDR3nt: TGTGCCAGCAGCCCTAACAGGGGCCTACTTCAAGATACGCAGTATTTT

abundance: .
v_gene: TRBV20-1
len: 17
j_gene: TRBJ2-3
d_gene: TRBD2
CDR3aa: CSARDRVLAGSTDTQYF
CDR3nt: TGCAGTGCTAGAGATCGGGTACTAGCGGGCAGCACAGATACGCAGTATTTT

abundance: .
v_gene: TRBV20-1
len: 12
j_gene: TRBJ2-5
d_gene: .
CDR3aa: CSATREQETQYF
CDR3nt: TGCAGTGCTACCCGGGAACAAGAGACCCAGTACTTC

abundance: .
v_gene: TRBV20-1
len: 14
j_gene: TRBJ2-3
d_gene: .
CDR3aa: CSAPGGRAGDTQYF
CDR3nt: TGCAGTGCCCCGGGGGGCAGGGCGGGAGATACGCAGTATTTT

abundance: .
v_gene: TRBV20-1
len: 15
j_gene: TRBJ2-1
d_gene: TRBD2
CDR3aa: CSARATSGGRYEQFF
CDR3nt: TGCAGTGCTAGGGCTACTAGCGGGGGAAGGTATGAGCAGTTCTTC

abundance: .
v_gene: TRBV20-1
len: 15
j_gene: TRBJ2-3
d_gene: TRBD1
CDR3aa: CSAKGVRDRWDTQYF
CDR3nt: TGCAGTGCTAAGGGGGTCCGGGACAGGTGGGATACGCAGTATTTT

abundance: .
v_gene: TRBV19
len: 12
j_gene: TRBJ1-5
d_gene: .
CDR3aa: CASSRLDQPQHF
CDR3nt: TGTGCCAGTAGTAGATTAGATCAGCCCCAGCATTTT

abundance: .
v_gene: TRBV28
len: 13
j_gene: TRBJ2-3
d_gene: .
CDR3aa: CASAGGGTDTQYF
CDR3nt: TGTGCCAGCGCCGGTGGGGGCACAGATACGCAGTATTTT

abundance: .
v_gene: TRBV5-4
len: 16
j_gene: TRBJ2-3
d_gene: .
CDR3aa: CASKGSGAAGTDTQYF
CDR3nt: TGTGCCAGCAAGGGTTCGGGGGCCGCGGGCACAGATACGCAGTATTTT

abundance: .
v_gene: TRBV20-1
len: 14
j_gene: TRBJ2-7
d_gene: TRBD2
CDR3aa: CSASGTSTTYEQYF
CDR3nt: TGCAGTGCGTCCGGGACTAGCACAACATACGAGCAGTACTTC

abundance: .
v_gene: TRBV5-1
len: 15
j_gene: TRBJ2-5
d_gene: .
CDR3aa: CASSLGAGDQETQYF
CDR3nt: TGCGCCAGCAGCTTGGGGGCAGGGGACCAAGAGACCCAGTACTTC

abundance: few
v_gene: TRBV4-2
len: 13
j_gene: TRBJ2-4
d_gene: .
CDR3aa: CASSQVLGDIQYF
CDR3nt: TGTGCCAGCAGCCAAGTTCTAGGTGACATTCAGTACTTC

abundance: many
v_gene: TRBV4-1
len: 16
j_gene: TRBJ2-7
d_gene: .
CDR3aa: CASSQGEAGLLREQYF
CDR3nt: TGCGCCAGCAGCCAAGGTGAAGCTGGACTCCTCCGAGAGCAGTACTTC

abundance: once
v_gene: TRBV29-1
len: 15
j_gene: TRBJ1-5
d_gene: .
CDR3aa: CSVVSGTEKGQPQHF
CDR3nt: TGCAGCGTTGTCTCCGGCACCGAAAAGGGTCAGCCCCAGCATTTT

abundance: .
v_gene: TRBV20-1
len: 17
j_gene: TRBJ2-3
d_gene: TRBD2
CDR3aa: CSARGGLAGAVTDTQYF
CDR3nt: TGCAGTGCTAGGGGGGGACTAGCGGGAGCAGTAACAGATACGCAGTATTTT

abundance: .
v_gene: TRBV6-5
len: 16
j_gene: TRBJ2-3
d_gene: .
CDR3aa: CASSYSASYAADTQYF
CDR3nt: TGTGCCAGCAGTTACAGCGCCTCCTACGCAGCAGATACGCAGTATTTT

abundance: .
v_gene: TRBV5-1
len: 15
j_gene: TRBJ2-7
d_gene: TRBD1
CDR3aa: CASTWDSQRSGEQYF
CDR3nt: TGCGCCAGCACCTGGGACAGCCAACGTTCGGGGGAGCAGTACTTC

abundance: .
v_gene: TRBV7-9
len: 16
j_gene: TRBJ1-2
d_gene: .
CDR3aa: CASSLGVGTGSPGYTF
CDR3nt: TGTGCCAGCAGCTTGGGGGTTGGCACCGGCAGTCCTGGCTACACCTTC

abundance: many
v_gene: TRBV15
len: 16
j_gene: TRBJ2-6
d_gene: .
CDR3aa: CATSRDNVGGANVLTF
CDR3nt: TGTGCCACCAGCAGAGATAACGTTGGAGGGGCCAACGTCCTGACTTTC